The rows below give T cell receptor beta chains drawn from one sample of a study of PD-1 blockade in classical Hodgkin lymphoma. Generated by immunoSEQ multiplex PCR, the TCRdb table keeps only in-frame clones and is missing some. There are around 13,000 clones in the sample; about four fifths occur only once, and roughly 3.9% lies in the top ten. This material consisted of peripheral blood mononuclear cells (PBMCs), taken at baseline. Source of these receptors: a human donor with classical Hodgkin lymphoma. Both conserved end residues are part of each CDR3. D genes are given only for firm matches.

TRBV4-1	TRBD2	TRBJ2-5	CASSQERTSGGSRGSQYF
TRBV28	.	TRBJ1-6	CASSIRTLGNSPLHF
TRBV5-6	TRBD1	TRBJ1-2	CASTLDRSRANYGYTF
TRBV4-1	.	TRBJ1-3	CASSQGNTIYF
TRBV5-1	.	TRBJ2-5	CASSLEIGSPETQYF
TRBV10-3	.	TRBJ1-5	CAISGREGMKPQHF
TRBV30	.	TRBJ1-1	CAWSVGGNMNTEAFF
TRBV5-1	TRBD2	TRBJ2-1	CASSTPAGGPGEQFF
TRBV6-5	.	TRBJ1-5	CASSSAGNNQPQHF
TRBV7-3	TRBD1	TRBJ2-3	CASSPNPTGGTDTQYF
TRBV30	.	TRBJ1-2	CAWSPTEGRGYTF
TRBV9	.	TRBJ2-1	CASSVSGIYNEQFF
TRBV5-1	.	TRBJ1-2	CASSREVGSNYGYTF
TRBV5-4	.	TRBJ2-2	CASSLRQGGTGELFF
TRBV15	TRBD2	TRBJ2-1	CATSRGSGGAREFF
TRBV10-3	TRBD2	TRBJ2-1	CAIRDSGSVSYNEQFF
TRBV7-9	.	TRBJ1-1	CASSSEPRRNTEAFF
TRBV19	TRBD2	TRBJ2-7	CASSNLAGTYEQYF
TRBV30	.	TRBJ2-7	CATTPTSSYEQYF
TRBV4-2	.	TRBJ1-3	CASSQEVTALGRMNSGNTIYF
TRBV4-2	TRBD1	TRBJ2-5	CASSLLDRGLQETQYF
TRBV2	.	TRBJ2-5	CASSDYAFQETQYF
TRBV7-9	.	TRBJ1-2	CASSPAAYLGYTF
TRBV5-1	.	TRBJ1-1	CASSLGGGVTEAFF
TRBV10-3	TRBD1	TRBJ2-6	CAISRDRAAGANVLTF
TRBV4-1	.	TRBJ2-5	CASSQGTAGETQYF
TRBV30	.	TRBJ1-1	CAWSVWVGGHNTEAFF
TRBV5-4	.	TRBJ2-6	CASSLGGGSSGANVLTF
TRBV2	.	TRBJ2-5	CASNPGAYQETQYF
TRBV7-2	.	TRBJ1-5	CASSLVNDQPQHF
TRBV6-5	.	TRBJ1-1	CASSIKRQRWTEAFF
TRBV7-9	.	TRBJ2-5	CASSPAESLGKYF
TRBV28	TRBD1	TRBJ2-7	CASRGDRGSTYEQYF
TRBV28	TRBD1	TRBJ1-3	CASSLTGASGNTIYF
TRBV18	TRBD1	TRBJ2-5	CASSGQGGETQYF
TRBV11-3	.	TRBJ2-5	CASSAVAGPQETQYF
TRBV19	.	TRBJ1-1	CASIWGGADTEAFF
TRBV28	.	TRBJ1-3	CASSWLSGNTIYF
TRBV4-1	.	TRBJ1-2	CASSQEGFYGYTF
TRBV6-6	.	TRBJ2-5	CASSYGAAEETQYF
TRBV18	.	TRBJ2-3	CASSPIGASASTDTQYF
TRBV19	.	TRBJ2-5	CASREGWEETQYF
TRBV28	.	TRBJ1-2	CASSIFFRGLTSKGYGYTF
TRBV19	.	TRBJ1-1	CASSIRAGLDTEAFF
TRBV29-1	.	TRBJ1-1	CSVEGTRNTEAFF
TRBV5-1	.	TRBJ1-1	CASSLSPTGSTEAFF
TRBV5-6	TRBD2	TRBJ2-5	CASCGSGGAQETQYF
TRBV4-1	.	TRBJ2-5	CASSQVEGAEETQYF
TRBV7-9	TRBD2	TRBJ2-5	CASSPPVTVIGLAKGTQYF
TRBV28	TRBD2	TRBJ2-3	CASSLGLAGELSGDTQYF
TRBV18	.	TRBJ2-7	CASSEQGGIIYEQYF
TRBV9	.	TRBJ1-4	CASSVTGTPTEKLFF
TRBV7-3	TRBD2	TRBJ2-3	CASSSSGGSGDTQYF
TRBV28	.	TRBJ1-6	CASSFKRQSSYNSPLHF
TRBV6-1	TRBD1	TRBJ1-6	CASSKDRGGWSSYNSPLHF
TRBV5-8	.	TRBJ1-3	CASSLAAYNTIYF
TRBV11-2	.	TRBJ1-2	CASSLVSQDYGYTF